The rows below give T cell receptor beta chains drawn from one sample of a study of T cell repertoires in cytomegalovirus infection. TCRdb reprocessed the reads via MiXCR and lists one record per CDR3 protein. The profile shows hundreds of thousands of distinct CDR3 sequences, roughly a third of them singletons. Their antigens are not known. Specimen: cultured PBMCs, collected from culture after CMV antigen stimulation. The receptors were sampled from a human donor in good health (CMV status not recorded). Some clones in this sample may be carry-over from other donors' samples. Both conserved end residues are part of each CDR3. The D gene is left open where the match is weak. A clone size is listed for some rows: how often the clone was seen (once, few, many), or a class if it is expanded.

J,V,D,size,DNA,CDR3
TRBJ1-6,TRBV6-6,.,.,TGTGCCAGCAGTGTAGGAGGAGGGAATTCACCCCTCCACTTT,CASSVGGGNSPLHF
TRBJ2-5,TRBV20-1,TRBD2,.,TGCAGTGCTAGACCCTTTGGGAGGGCCGCAGAGACCCAGTACTTC,CSARPFGRAAETQYF
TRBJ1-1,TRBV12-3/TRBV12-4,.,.,TGTGCCAGCAGTTTAGATCATATGAACACTGAAGCTTTCTTT,CASSLDHMNTEAFF
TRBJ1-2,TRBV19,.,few,TGTGCCAGTAGTATAACCGGGGGTGGCTACACCTTC,CASSITGGGYTF
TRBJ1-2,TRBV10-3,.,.,TGTGCCACCAATCTAAAAGGGGGGCGCGATTATGGCTACACCTTC,CATNLKGGRDYGYTF
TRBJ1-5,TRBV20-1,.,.,TGCAGTGCTACACGAAATTCGCCTGATAGCAATCAGCCCCAGCATTTT,CSATRNSPDSNQPQHF
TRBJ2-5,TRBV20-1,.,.,TGCAGTGCTAGAGATGGGCAGGGGAGAGAGACCCAGTACTTC,CSARDGQGRETQYF
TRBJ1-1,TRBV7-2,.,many,TGTGCCAGCAGCGGGGGGTTTTACACTGAAGCTTTCTTT,CASSGGFYTEAFF
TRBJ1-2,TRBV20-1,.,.,TGCAGTGCTGGAGACAGAAAACATAACTATGGCTACACCTTC,CSAGDRKHNYGYTF
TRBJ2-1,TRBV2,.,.,TGTGCCAGCAGTGATTGGGGTTACAATGAGCAGTTCTTC,CASSDWGYNEQFF
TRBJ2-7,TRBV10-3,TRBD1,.,TGTGCCTCAATCCAATTGGGACAGGCGACCTACGAGCAGTACTTC,CASIQLGQATYEQYF
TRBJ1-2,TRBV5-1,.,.,TGCGCCAGCAGCGGGGGGACGTCTAACTATGGCTACACCTTC,CASSGGTSNYGYTF
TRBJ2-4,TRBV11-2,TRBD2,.,TGTGCCAGCAGCTTACGCGGGACTAGCGGGGGGAAGATAGCCAAAAACATTCAGTACTTC,CASSLRGTSGGKIAKNIQYF
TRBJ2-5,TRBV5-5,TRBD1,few,TGTGCCAGCAGCCCGGGACAGGGTAGTCGTGAGACCCAGTACTTC,CASSPGQGSRETQYF
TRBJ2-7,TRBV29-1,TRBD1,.,TGCAGCGCCGTCTCGGGACAGGATTCCTACGAGCAGTACTTC,CSAVSGQDSYEQYF
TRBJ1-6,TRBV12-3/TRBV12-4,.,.,TGTGCCAGCGGGGGTGGCAATTCACCCCTCCACTTT,CASGGGNSPLHF
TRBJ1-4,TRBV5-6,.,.,TGTGCCAGCAGCTTGGATCCGGGGACGGGTGAAAAACTGTTTTTT,CASSLDPGTGEKLFF
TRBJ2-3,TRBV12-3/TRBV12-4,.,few,TGTGCCAGCAGGCCCCACCTGGATACGCAGTATTTT,CASRPHLDTQYF
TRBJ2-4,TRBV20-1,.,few,TGCAGTGCTAGAGCTGCCGCTGGGAACTCCAAAAACATTCAGTACTTC,CSARAAAGNSKNIQYF
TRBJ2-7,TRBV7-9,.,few,TGTGCCAGCAGCTTAGGCAGCCTCGAGCAGTACTTC,CASSLGSLEQYF
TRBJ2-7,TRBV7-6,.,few,TGTGCCAGCAGCTGGACTGCGGGGACAGCCGCGGGCGAGCAGTACTTC,CASSWTAGTAAGEQYF
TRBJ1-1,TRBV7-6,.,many,TGTGCCAGCAGCCCACAGGGCACTGAAGCTTTCTTT,CASSPQGTEAFF
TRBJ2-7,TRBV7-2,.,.,TGTGCCAGCAGCTTATTCCAGCACTCCTACGAGCAGTACTTC,CASSLFQHSYEQYF
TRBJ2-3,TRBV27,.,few,TGTGCCAGCAGTCTGGGTTGGAACACAGATACGCAGTATTTT,CASSLGWNTDTQYF
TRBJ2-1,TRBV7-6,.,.,TGTGCCAGCAGCTTAAATGACTACGAGCAGTTCTTC,CASSLNDYEQFF
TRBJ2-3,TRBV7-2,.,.,TGTGCCAGCAGCTTATTGGGGGCTGCAGATACGCAGTATTTT,CASSLLGAADTQYF
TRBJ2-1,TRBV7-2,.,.,TGTGCCAGCAGCTTAGTTTGGATGGGGGACAATGAGCAGTTCTTC,CASSLVWMGDNEQFF
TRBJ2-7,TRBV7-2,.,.,TGTGCCAGCAGCTTAACAGGTTACTACGAGCAGTACTTC,CASSLTGYYEQYF
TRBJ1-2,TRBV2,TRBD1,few,TGTGCCAGCAGGGGACAGGTGAACTATGGCTACACCTTC,CASRGQVNYGYTF
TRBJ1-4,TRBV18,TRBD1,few,TGTGCCAGCTCACCGGTGGGACAGGGGAATGAAAAACTGTTTTTT,CASSPVGQGNEKLFF
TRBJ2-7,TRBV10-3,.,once,TGTGCCATCAGTGAAAGGGGGACTCGAGTCGGGGAGCAGTACTTC,CAISERGTRVGEQYF
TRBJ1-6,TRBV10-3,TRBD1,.,TGTGCCATTCGACAGGGACTATCCAATTCACCCCTCCACTTT,CAIRQGLSNSPLHF
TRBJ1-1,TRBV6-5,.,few,TGTGCCAGCAGTTTGGCAGGGCCCATGAACACTGAAGCTTTCTTT,CASSLAGPMNTEAFF
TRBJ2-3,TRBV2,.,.,TGTGCCAGCAGGGCGCTGAACTTGGGGACAGATACGCAGTATTTT,CASRALNLGTDTQYF
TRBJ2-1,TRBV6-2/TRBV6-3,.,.,TGTGCCAGCGGAATTTACAATGAGCAGTTCTTC,CASGIYNEQFF
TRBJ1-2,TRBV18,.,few,TGTGCCAGCTCACCCATGGGGGGCTACACCTTC,CASSPMGGYTF
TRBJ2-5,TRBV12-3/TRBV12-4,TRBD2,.,TGTGCCAGCAGTTTCGGGACTAGCGGCGGTTTTGAGACCCAGTACTTC,CASSFGTSGGFETQYF